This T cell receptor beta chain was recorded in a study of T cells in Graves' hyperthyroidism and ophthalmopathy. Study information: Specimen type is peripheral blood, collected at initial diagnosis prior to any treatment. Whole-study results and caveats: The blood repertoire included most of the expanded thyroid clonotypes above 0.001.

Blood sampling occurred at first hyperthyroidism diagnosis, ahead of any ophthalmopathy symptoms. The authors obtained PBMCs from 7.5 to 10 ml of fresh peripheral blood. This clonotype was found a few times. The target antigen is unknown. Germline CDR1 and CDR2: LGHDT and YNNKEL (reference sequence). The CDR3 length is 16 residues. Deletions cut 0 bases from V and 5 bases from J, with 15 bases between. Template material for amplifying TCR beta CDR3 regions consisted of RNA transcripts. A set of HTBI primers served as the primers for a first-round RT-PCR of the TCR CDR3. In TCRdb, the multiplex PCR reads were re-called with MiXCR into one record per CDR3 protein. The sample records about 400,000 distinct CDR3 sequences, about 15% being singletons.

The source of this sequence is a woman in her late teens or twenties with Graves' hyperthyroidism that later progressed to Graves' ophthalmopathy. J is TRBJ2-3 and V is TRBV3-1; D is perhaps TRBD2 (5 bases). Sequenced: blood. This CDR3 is CASSQDFGPGRDTQYF. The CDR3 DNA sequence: TGTGCCAGCAGCCAAGATTTTGGGCCGGGGAGAGATACGCAGTATTTT.